Below, 25 T cell receptor beta chains from the same sample are listed, as sequenced in a study of T cells after yellow fever vaccination. TCRdb recomputed calls from the 5' RACE reads with MiXCR, one row per CDR3 protein. This table has about 130,000 distinct CDR3 sequences, about 6.9% appearing once. Sequencing was performed on CD4+ T cells sorted from PBMCs, taken 10 days after the yellow fever booster vaccination. These receptors originate from a man aged 25 to 45 who received the YFV17D yellow fever vaccine.

There are many counts of this clonotype. The chain employs TRBV28 and TRBJ2-7; D is possibly TRBD1 (6 bases). V gave up 5 bases and J gave up 3 bases, with 11 bases separating them. The CDR3 totals 13 residues. Per the germline V gene, CDR1 is MDHEN and CDR2 is SYDVKM. CDR3 residues: CASSLGQNYEQYF. DNA for the CDR3: TGTGCCAGCAGTCTCGGACAGAACTACGAGCAGTACTTC.

This clonotype was detected only once. The chain employs TRBV20-1 and TRBJ1-1; no clear D. V was trimmed by 6 bases and J by 0 bases, leaving 20 bases between them. The CDR3 spans 16 residues. CDR1 and CDR2 from the germline V gene are DFQATT and SNEGSKA (reference sequence). The CDR3 region is CSAGNRLGLMNTEAFF. DNA for the CDR3: TGCAGTGCAGGGAATAGGTTGGGCCTCATGAACACTGAAGCTTTCTTT.

In this sample, this clonotype turned up many times. The rearrangement links TRBV3-1 to TRBJ2-5, with D possibly being TRBD1 (5 bases). Germline CDR1 and CDR2: LGHDT and YNNKEL (reference sequence). The ends were cut back, 4 bases at V and 3 bases at J, with 12 bases in the middle. The CDR3 extends over 14 amino acids. The CDR3 bases are TGTGCCAGCAGCCCTAGGGGCCCGAAAGAGACCCAGTACTTC. Residues: CASSPRGPKETQYF.

This clonotype was seen repeatedly, ten times or more. This chain links TRBV10-1 with TRBJ2-1; 7 bases agree with TRBD2. V lost 2 bases to trimming and J lost 5 bases; unmatched junction nucleotides: 12. CDR3 size: 17 residues. Germline lookup yields CDR1 WNHNN and CDR2 SYGVQD (reference sequence). Here the CDR3 DNA reads TGCGCCAGCAGTGAGACGGGCTTCGGGGCGGGGGACAATGAGCAGTTCTTC. Its translation is CASSETGFGAGDNEQFF.

V usage is TRBV20-1 and J usage is TRBJ2-2, with no clear D. V was pared by 3 bases and J by 0 bases, with 5 bases between. This CDR3 has 13 amino acids. Germline-derived CDR1 and CDR2 are DFQATT and SNEGSKA (reference sequence). The CDR3 is CSASLTNTGELFF. The CDR3 coding sequence is TGCAGTGCTAGCCTCACGAACACCGGGGAGCTGTTTTTT.

This clonotype was observed many times. The V and J genes are TRBV9 and TRBJ1-5, with a possible D match to TRBD1 (5 bases). The germline V gene encodes CDR1 SGDLS and CDR2 YYNGEE. This CDR3 comprises 15 residues. With 0 bases removed from V and 5 bases from J, the gap between germline ends came to 12 bases. CDR3 DNA: TGTGCCAGCAGCGTAGACGGACAAGAGTATCAGCCCCAGCATTTT. Its protein product is CASSVDGQEYQPQHF.

This clonotype was recorded at least ten times. The chain links TRBV29-1 to TRBJ2-7, with 10 bases lining up with TRBD1. Per germline, CDR1 SQVTM and CDR2 ANQGSEA. V lost 5 bases, J lost 6 bases, and 4 bases stayed unmatched. There are 12 residues in the CDR3. CDR3 coding DNA: TGCAGCGTTCGACAGGGGGCAGGCGAGCAGTACTTC. This encodes CSVRQGAGEQYF.

Ten or more counts support this clonotype. This chain uses TRBV21-1 with TRBJ2-1. TRBV21-1 is a pseudogene. The CDR3 is made up of 15 amino acids. The CDR3 DNA sequence: TGTGCCAGCAGCAAAGCGGACGACAATGACAATGAGCAGTTCTTC. Its translation is CASSKADDNDNEQFF.

This clonotype was observed at least ten times. The V gene is TRBV5-1, the J gene TRBJ2-1, with TRBD2 matching over 7 bases. The V gene's germline CDR1 is SGHRS and CDR2 YFSETQ. V shed 1 base, J shed 2 bases, and the junction held 6 bases outside the gene matches. The CDR3 spans 16 residues. The CDR3 loop reads CASSLTAGDPYNEQFF. The CDR3 region has the DNA TGCGCCAGCAGCTTGACTGCGGGAGATCCCTACAATGAGCAGTTCTTC.

A word on this clonotype: This could be a read error, since a much larger clone is one nucleotide away. This chain uses TRBV7-2 with TRBJ2-5; D gene uncertain. This CDR3 has 17 residues. The V gene's germline CDR1 is SGHTA and CDR2 FQGNSA. Trimming took off 0 bases at V and 3 bases at J, with 17 bases between the two ends. The CDR3 region is CASSLAPLGTGEETQYF. The CDR3 DNA follows: TGTGCCAGCAGCTTAGCTCCGCTGGGTACCGGAGAAGAGACCCAGTACTTC.

This clonotype appeared many times. The chain is built from TRBV6-5 and TRBJ2-3; no clear D gene. The CDR3 runs to 15 residues. CDR1 and CDR2 (germline): MNHEY, SVGAGI. With 0 bases removed from V and 2 bases from J, the gap between germline ends came to 9 bases. CDR3 nucleotides: TGTGCCAGCAGTTACTCGATTGACCACACAGATACGCAGTATTTT. It codes for CASSYSIDHTDTQYF.

Turning to this clonotype: This may be a read error: a much more frequent sequence differs by one nucleotide. This chain links TRBV11-2 with TRBJ2-2; D is uncertain. The germline V gene encodes CDR1 SGHAT and CDR2 FQNNGV. V lost 6 bases, J lost 3 bases, and 8 bases lay in between. The CDR3 runs 13 residues. CDR3 bases: TGTGCCAGCAGGTCACGTTACACCGGGGAGCTGTTTTTT. It is translated as CASRSRYTGELFF.

There are a few counts of this clonotype. This sequence joins TRBV5-1 and TRBJ2-2, with D tentatively TRBD2 (6 bases). Trimming shortened V by 7 bases and J by 1 base, and 8 bases separated the two germline ends. This CDR3 has 13 amino acids. From germline, CDR1 is SGHRS and CDR2 YFSETQ. CDR3 sequence reads: CASGEVNTGELFF. CDR3 in DNA: TGCGCCAGCGGGGAGGTGAACACCGGGGAGCTGTTTTTT.

In this sample, this clonotype turned up many times. This chain joins TRBV7-2 and TRBJ2-3; D uncertain. Per germline, CDR1 SGHTA and CDR2 FQGNSA. With 0 bases removed from V and 2 bases from J, the gap between germline ends came to 6 bases. This CDR3 comprises 14 residues. CDR3 nucleotides: TGTGCCAGCAGCTTAGCCCCAGCCACAGATACGCAGTATTTT. Its protein is CASSLAPATDTQYF.

Only a few counts were recorded for this clonotype. This rearrangement joins TRBV7-2 to TRBJ1-6, with D perhaps TRBD1 (5 bases). The CDR3 extends over 15 amino acids. Trimming cost V 2 bases and J 6 bases, with 11 bases left between them. Germline CDR1 is SGHTA and CDR2 is FQGNSA. For the CDR3, the DNA is TGTGCCAGCAGCTTATTATCAGGGACTAATTCACCCCTCCACTTT. It codes for CASSLLSGTNSPLHF.

This clonotype showed up many times. This sequence joins TRBV18 and TRBJ2-1; no clear D. Trimming removed 3 bases from V and 9 bases from J, with 9 bases in between. CDR1 and CDR2 (germline): KGHSH, LQKENI. CDR3 length equals 12 residues. The CDR3 DNA sequence: TGTGCCAGCTCACCCAAGATGGGTGAGCAGTTCTTC. This encodes CASSPKMGEQFF.

This clonotype was found a few times. The chain couples TRBV11-1 to TRBJ2-1; 10 bases are a match to TRBD1. V dropped 2 bases and J dropped 8; count of bases not matched to a gene: 15. The germline V gene encodes CDR1 SGHAT and CDR2 FQDESV (reference sequence). The CDR3 sequence is 18 residues long. CDR3 protein: CASSLKGTGENVKDEQFF. For the CDR3, the DNA is TGTGCCAGCAGCTTAAAGGGGACAGGGGAGAATGTAAAGGATGAGCAGTTCTTC.

This clonotype was counted many times. The chain recombines TRBV5-6 with TRBJ2-5; the D call may be TRBD1 or TRBD2 (6 bases each). V lost 4 bases and J lost 4, with 26 bases in between. This CDR3 region has 18 residues. Germline V gene sequence: CDR1 SGHDT, CDR2 YYEEEE. The CDR3 protein is CASSRPTGSLGGRETQYF. In DNA, the CDR3 is TGTGCCAGCAGCCGCCCTACAGGGAGCCTGGGAGGTCGAGAGACCCAGTACTTC.

This clonotype occurred many times. The chain uses TRBV12-3 or TRBV12-4 and TRBJ1-5, with D unclear. Trimming left V 3 bases short and J 6 bases short, with 18 bases between. The length of the CDR3 is 16 residues. In DNA form, the CDR3 reads TGTGCCAGCAGTTTTAGGGCCGGGAGGCTCAGTCAGCCCCAGCATTTT. This sequence encodes CASSFRAGRLSQPQHF.

This clonotype was counted ten times or more. The J gene is TRBJ2-7, the V gene TRBV3-1, with D maybe TRBD2 (6 bases). Germline loops: CDR1 LGHDT, CDR2 YNNKEL (reference sequence). The CDR3 extends over 12 amino acids. The V and J ends lost 3 bases and 11 bases respectively, with 14 bases between them. CDR3 sequence: CASSQGDSAEYF. DNA for the CDR3: TGTGCCAGCAGCCAGGGGGACTCAGCGGAGTACTTC.

This clonotype was seen more than once but under ten times. The chain carries TRBV12-3 or TRBV12-4 and TRBJ2-2; 8 nucleotides agree with TRBD2. J lost 4 bases, V lost 5 bases, and 9 bases had no gene match. The CDR3 is 16 amino acids. Here the CDR3 DNA reads TGTGCCAGCAGTCCCCGAGCGGGAGTTGGCACCGGGGAGCTGTTTTTT. Amino acid sequence: CASSPRAGVGTGELFF.

In this sample, this clonotype turned up many times. The V gene is TRBV6-2 or TRBV6-3, the J gene TRBJ2-5; 7 bases are shared with TRBD2. The germline CDR1 and CDR2 sequences are MNHEY and SVGEGT. With 5 bases clipped from V and 5 bases from J, the junction kept 14 bases outside the gene matches. This CDR3 spans 16 amino acids. CDR3 loop: CASSRGTITLGETQYF. DNA of the CDR3: TGTGCCAGCAGTCGCGGGACTATCACCCTCGGGGAGACCCAGTACTTC.

This clonotype was found many times. This rearrangement joins TRBV20-1 to TRBJ2-1; 11 positions match TRBD2. CDR3 length: 13 amino acids. Germline V gene lookup returns CDR1 DFQATT and CDR2 SNEGSKA (reference sequence). The trim removed 8 bases at V and 3 bases at J, leaving 3 bases unmatched. The CDR3 region has the DNA TGCAGTCCAACTAGCGGGAGCTACAATGAGCAGTTCTTC. Translation: CSPTSGSYNEQFF.

This clonotype showed up just a few times. This rearrangement joins TRBV5-1 to TRBJ1-1; a weak D match, TRBD1 (5 bases). Germline-derived CDR1 and CDR2 are SGHRS and YFSETQ. V dropped 0 bases and J dropped 7 bases, with 16 bases sitting between them. CDR3 length: 15 residues. The CDR3 here is CASSLDSRQYDEAFF. In nucleotides, the CDR3 is TGCGCCAGCAGCTTGGACTCCAGACAGTACGATGAAGCTTTCTTT.

This clonotype was found many times. The chain employs TRBV9 and TRBJ2-7, with unresolved D. V shed 2 bases and J shed 2 bases, with 14 bases lying between them. CDR1 SGDLS and CDR2 YYNGEE come from the germline V gene. The CDR3 runs to 15 residues. CDR3 sequence (DNA): TGTGCCAGCAGCGTGGGAAGGAACCCAGCCTACGAGCAGTACTTC. Translated, it gives CASSVGRNPAYEQYF.